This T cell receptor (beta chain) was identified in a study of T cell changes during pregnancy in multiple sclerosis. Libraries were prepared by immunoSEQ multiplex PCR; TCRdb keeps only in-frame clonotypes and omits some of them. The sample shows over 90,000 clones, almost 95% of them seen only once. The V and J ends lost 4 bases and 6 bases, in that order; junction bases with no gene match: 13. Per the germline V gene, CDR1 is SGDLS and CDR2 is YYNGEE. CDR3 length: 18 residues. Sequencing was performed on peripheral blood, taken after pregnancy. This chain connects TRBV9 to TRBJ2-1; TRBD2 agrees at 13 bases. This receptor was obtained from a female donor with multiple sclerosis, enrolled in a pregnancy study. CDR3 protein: CASSPLGLAGRVGNEQFF. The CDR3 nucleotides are TGTGCCAGCAGCCCGCTGGGACTAGCGGGGAGGGTTGGCAATGAGCAGTTCTTC.